This T cell receptor (beta chain) was sequenced for a study of technical replicates of blood from a few donors. This CDR3 has 15 residues. Germline-derived CDR1 and CDR2 are MNHNS and SASEGT. After removal of 4 bases from V and 0 bases from J, the junction contained 2 bases not matched to a gene. The assay was immunoSEQ multiplex PCR, and TCRdb's table has in-frame clones only and misses some. The sample carries 10,000 to 15,000 clones, 85% to 95% recorded once. The chain employs TRBV6-1 and TRBJ2-7; TRBD2 matches 11 bases. This TCR was recovered from a human donor in good health. What was sequenced was PBMCs. The CDR3 DNA follows: TGTGCCAGCAGTGGTGGGACTAGCGGCTCCTACGAGCAGTACTTC. Translated: CASSGGTSGSYEQYF.